These 21 T cell receptor beta chains originate from one sample sequenced in a study of cytomegalovirus exposure and HLA in healthy donors. Researchers ran the PCR with 60 Vbeta and 13 Jbeta primers. The table came from immunoSEQ multiplex PCR; TCRdb's copy has only in-frame clones and leaves some out. Here the sample spans about 160,000 clones, nearly 80% being singletons. The sequenced sample was PBMCs. These receptors came from a man between 18 and 35 years old in good health and CMV-seropositive.

The chain combines TRBV25-1 with TRBJ1-2; D ambiguous. V was clipped by 2 bases and J by 2 bases, with 9 bases between them. In germline, CDR1 is MGHDK, CDR2 SYGVNS. This CDR3 is built from 14 residues. The CDR3 DNA follows: TGTGCCAGCAGTGAAGGGCCGGGGAACTATGGCTACACCTTC. Protein product: CASSEGPGNYGYTF.

This clone was picked up one time. V is TRBV5-6 and J is TRBJ1-5; D uncertain. CDR3 size: 15 residues. V was shortened by 2 bases and J by 2 bases, with 11 bases between the two germline ends. Germline CDR1 SGHDT, CDR2 YYEEEE. CDR3 sequence reads: CASSFYRSGNQPQHF. CDR3 nucleotides: TGTGCCAGCAGCTTCTACAGATCGGGCAATCAGCCCCAGCATTTT.

The rearrangement uses TRBV7-9 and TRBJ2-3; a weak D match, TRBD1 (6 bases). Between the trimmed V and J ends, which lost 4 bases and 2 bases, there was a span of 13 bases. The CDR3 spans 15 residues. Germline V CDR1 and CDR2: SEHNR, FQNEAQ (reference sequence). Written as DNA, the CDR3 is TGTGCCAGCAGCTATACAGGGTATTACACAGATACGCAGTATTTT. This gives the protein CASSYTGYYTDTQYF.

This chain uses TRBV27 with TRBJ2-5; 10 nucleotides agree with TRBD2. The J call may not be correct, given that the DNA end is closer to TRBJ2-7. The germline V gene encodes CDR1 MNHEY and CDR2 SMNVEV (reference sequence). CDR3 length: 15 amino acids. In DNA form, the CDR3 reads TGTGCCAGCAGCCCTACTAGCGGGGCTTCCTACGAGCAGTACTTC. Residues: CASSPTSGASYEQYF.

The chain recombines TRBV9 with TRBJ2-4; D might be TRBD1 (5 bases). CDR3 length: 13 residues. V lost 3 bases to trimming and J lost 12 bases, with 16 bases between them. The germline gives CDR1 SGDLS, CDR2 YYNGEE. The CDR3 DNA reads TGTGCCAGCAGCGACACAGGTTTTAGCAGTCAGTACTTC. It is translated as CASSDTGFSSQYF.

The V gene is TRBV6-6, the J gene TRBJ2-3; tentative D call: TRBD2 (5 bases). Germline assignment: CDR1 MNHNY and CDR2 SVGAGI (reference sequence). The CDR3 runs to 14 residues. Between the trimmed V and J ends, which lost 7 bases and 5 bases, there was a span of 16 bases. In nucleotides, the CDR3 is TGTGCCAGCACCCAGTGGCTAGGAGGAGATACGCAGTATTTT. This encodes CASTQWLGGDTQYF.

The rearrangement joins TRBV6-1 to TRBJ1-3, with no clear D. Trimming removed 2 bases from V and 6 bases from J, with 14 bases in between. Germline assignment: CDR1 MNHNS and CDR2 SASEGT. This CDR3 contains 15 residues. CDR3 residues: CASSELGLSENTIYF. In nucleotides, the CDR3 is TGTGCCAGCAGTGAACTCGGGTTAAGCGAAAACACCATATATTTT.

The chain has TRBV19 and TRBJ2-1, with D perhaps TRBD2 (6 bases). V lost 8 bases, J lost 0 bases, and 17 bases lay in between. This CDR3 has 16 amino acids. Germline-derived CDR1 and CDR2 are LNHDA and SQIVND (reference sequence). CDR3 loop: CASCLQGGISYNEQFF. The DNA for the CDR3 is TGTGCCAGTTGCCTACAAGGCGGGATCTCCTACAATGAGCAGTTCTTC.

This chain uses TRBV9 with TRBJ2-7, with 7 nucleotides matching TRBD1. Germline V CDR1 and CDR2: SGDLS, YYNGEE. The V gene end was trimmed by 0 bases and the J gene end by 2 bases; junction bases not matched to a gene: 5. The CDR3 runs to 15 residues. The CDR3 region has the DNA TGTGCCAGCAGCGTAGTAGGGGACAGAACCTACGAGCAGTACTTC. It codes for CASSVVGDRTYEQYF. The entire variable domain, with the rest obtained from reference TRBV9 and TRBJ2-7, is as follows: DSGVTQTPKHLITATGQRVTLRCSPRSGDLSVYWYQQSLDQGLQFLIQYYNGEERAKGNILERFSAQQFPDLHSELNLSSLELGDSALYFCASSVVGDRTYEQYFGPGTRLTVT.

The chain links TRBV11-1 to TRBJ1-4; tentatively, D is TRBD1 (5 bases). Germline V gene data show CDR1 as SGHAT and CDR2 as FQDESV (reference sequence). The CDR3 contains 13 residues. V was trimmed by 5 bases and J by 8 bases, leaving 12 bases between them. CDR3 residues: CASSQGTVEKLFF. CDR3 sequence (DNA): TGTGCCAGCAGCCAGGGCACAGTGGAAAAACTGTTTTTT.

The CDR3 loop is CASSILAALEGEQYF. CDR3 nucleotides: TGCGCCAGCAGTATTCTAGCGGCGCTAGAAGGGGAGCAGTACTTC. J is TRBJ2-7 and V is TRBV5-1, with TRBD2 matching over 7 bases. V lost 5 bases, J lost 7 bases, and 15 bases stayed unmatched. This CDR3 is 15 amino acids long. Germline values: CDR1 SGHRS, CDR2 YFSETQ.

This chain uses TRBV5-1 with TRBJ1-1; no firm D call. This CDR3 region has 14 residues. Germline V lookup: CDR1 SGHRS, CDR2 YFSETQ. Between the trimmed V and J ends, which lost 0 bases and 0 bases, there was a span of 6 bases. CDR3 amino acids: CASSLVSMNTEAFF. Here the CDR3 DNA reads TGCGCCAGCAGCTTGGTTTCTATGAACACTGAAGCTTTCTTT.

The sample holds a few counts of this clone. One junction end does not reproduce the germline sequence, and a read error may be involved. The chain carries TRBV7-9 and TRBJ1-2; no clear D. Germline V CDR1 and CDR2: SEHNR, FQNEAQ (reference sequence). This CDR3 has 12 residues. This CDR3 is CSSSSRSDGYTF. The CDR3 nucleotides read TGTTCCAGCAGCTCACGATCGGATGGCTACACCTTC.

The chain carries TRBV25-1 and TRBJ1-1; 7 bases line up with TRBD1. CDR1 is MGHDK, CDR2 SYGVNS, per germline. With V trimmed by 3 bases and J by 11 bases, 3 bases remained unmatched. The CDR3 length is 11 residues. The CDR3 protein is CASSDTGAAFF. CDR3 bases: TGTGCCAGCAGTGATACAGGGGCGGCTTTCTTT.

The chain joins TRBV20-1 to TRBJ1-2, with D uncertain. The CDR3 runs 11 residues. From germline, CDR1 is DFQATT and CDR2 SNEGSKA (reference sequence). Trimming left V 6 bases short and J 5 bases short, with 10 bases between. Here the CDR3 reads CSAHQVYGYTF. CDR3 nucleotide sequence: TGCAGTGCACACCAGGTTTATGGCTACACCTTC.

The gene calls are TRBV19 and TRBJ2-7; 7 bases fit TRBD2. Germline lookup yields CDR1 LNHDA and CDR2 SQIVND (reference sequence). V shed 1 base and J 2 bases; nucleotides not matched to a gene: 5. The CDR3 is made up of 15 amino acids. CDR3 sequence (DNA): TGTGCCAGTAGTATAGTTGCGGGGGTAACCTACGAGCAGTACTTC. Its translation is CASSIVAGVTYEQYF. Drawing the rest from reference TRBV19 and TRBJ2-7, the complete variable domain is DGGITQSPKYLFRKEGQNVTLSCEQNLNHDAMYWYRQDPGQGLRLIYYSQIVNDFQKGDIAEGYSVSREKKESFPLTVTSAQKNPTAFYLCASSIVAGVTYEQYFGPGTRLTVT.

The chain uses TRBV27 and TRBJ2-7; the match to TRBD2 covers 9 bases. V lost 3 bases, J lost 3 bases, and 6 bases stayed unmatched. CDR1 is MNHEY and CDR2 is SMNVEV in the germline V gene (reference sequence). The CDR3 extends over 15 amino acids. The CDR3: CASSFSRLADYEQYF. CDR3 nucleotide sequence: TGTGCCAGCAGTTTCTCTCGACTAGCGGACTACGAGCAGTACTTC.

There are a few counts of this clone. CDR3 bases: TGTGCCACCAGCCCAGGACAGGAAGGGGCCAACGTCCTGACTTTC. Residues: CATSPGQEGANVLTF. The chain links TRBV15 to TRBJ2-6; TRBD1 matches 7 bases. The germline gives CDR1 LNHNV, CDR2 YYDKDF (reference sequence). Germline trimming cut 5 bases from V and 4 bases from J; bases unmatched to any gene: 5. The CDR3 consists of 15 residues. Complete variable domain (other parts from reference TRBV15 and TRBJ2-6): DAMVIQNPRYQVTQFGKPVTLSCSQTLNHNVMYWYQQKSSQAPKLLFHYYDKDFNNEADTPDNFQSRRPNTSFCFLDIRSPGLGDTAMYLCATSPGQEGANVLTFGAGSRLTVL.

The chain combines TRBV15 with TRBJ2-3; TRBD2 aligns across 11 bases. V lost 4 bases and J lost 5; bases outside the gene matches: 8. Germline CDR1 is LNHNV and CDR2 is YYDKDF (reference sequence). This CDR3 has 16 amino acids. The CDR3 protein is CATSTPSGRQGDTQYF. DNA for the CDR3: TGTGCCACCAGCACCCCTAGCGGGAGGCAAGGAGATACGCAGTATTTT.

The V call is TRBV29-1, the J call TRBJ2-1; 11 bases match TRBD2. V was pared by 3 bases and J by 8 bases, with 9 bases of the junction left unmatched. The CDR3 spans 15 residues. Germline values: CDR1 SQVTM, CDR2 ANQGSEA. The CDR3 DNA reads as TGCAGCGTTGACCCGGGACTAGCGGCTTCCCATGAGCAGTTCTTC. Translated: CSVDPGLAASHEQFF.

The chain couples TRBV2 to TRBJ1-2; 7 nucleotides align to TRBD1. The V segment lost 6 bases and the J segment 2 bases; nucleotides outside the gene matches: 12. The CDR3 is made up of 16 amino acids. Germline V gene data show CDR1 as SNHLY and CDR2 as FYNNEI. The DNA for the CDR3 is TGTGCCAGCAGAGAGAGCTCGTACAGGGGAAACTATGGCTACACCTTC. Its translation is CASRESSYRGNYGYTF.